Shown below are 8 T cell receptor beta chains from a single sample sequenced in a study of blood T cell repertoires in COVID-19. Data came from immunoSEQ multiplex PCR; TCRdb stores just in-frame clones and leaves some out. The sample holds over 100,000 clones; 60% to 80% are singletons and the top ten take around 2%. Material: peripheral blood. Source of these receptors: a woman between 65 and 79 years old with acute or convalescent COVID-19.

The CDR3 DNA reads as TGTGCCAGCAGTTTAAACAGGGTTGGCGAGCAGTACTTC. This translates into CASSLNRVGEQYF. V is TRBV12-3 or TRBV12-4 and J is TRBJ2-7, with D possibly matching TRBD1 (6 bases). V gave up 2 bases and J gave up 6 bases, with 11 bases separating them. CDR3 length equals 13 residues.

In DNA form, the CDR3 reads TGTGCCAGCGGAGTTGCGGGTGAGCAGTTCTTC. Its protein is CASGVAGEQFF. V and J are TRBV27 and TRBJ2-1, with D perhaps matching TRBD2 (5 bases). Trimming pared 8 bases from V and 9 bases from J, leaving 11 bases between. The length of the CDR3 is 11 residues. Germline V gene sequence: CDR1 MNHEY, CDR2 SMNVEV (reference sequence).

The chain recombines TRBV13 with TRBJ1-3; 8 bases agree with TRBD1. This CDR3 has 16 residues. Germline V CDR1 and CDR2: PRHDT, FYEKMQ (reference sequence). The ends lost 3 bases at V and 1 base at J; junction bases unmatched: 5. DNA of the CDR3: TGTGCCAGCAGCTTCGGCAGGGGGCCGTCTGGAAACACCATATATTTT. The encoded protein is CASSFGRGPSGNTIYF.

This chain links TRBV9 with TRBJ2-1; 9 nucleotides agree with TRBD2. V lost 2 bases, J lost 6 bases, and 3 bases stayed unmatched. Looked up from germline, CDR1 is SGDLS and CDR2 is YYNGEE. The CDR3 spans 14 residues. The CDR3 DNA follows: TGTGCCAGCAGCGTTAGCGGGAGTACCAATGAGCAGTTCTTC. It translates to CASSVSGSTNEQFF.

There are a few counts of this clone. The genes are TRBV5-6 and TRBJ2-7; tentatively, D is TRBD2 (6 bases). Germline CDR1 SGHDT, CDR2 YYEEEE. The germline V and J ends were trimmed by 4 bases and 6 bases, with 23 bases remaining between them. This CDR3 has 16 residues. The CDR3 bases are TGTGCCAGCAGCCTTCCTGGTAGGGCAATGGGAGGCGAGCAGTACTTC. It is translated as CASSLPGRAMGGEQYF.

This clone was detected a few times. The chain recombines TRBV6-5 with TRBJ1-6; D may be TRBD1 (5 bases). Germline loops: CDR1 MNHEY, CDR2 SVGAGI. The CDR3 has 14 amino acids. V lost 10 bases, J lost 7 bases, and 17 bases lay in between. The CDR3 region is CATSPLWGNSPLHF. CDR3 nucleotide sequence: TGTGCCACCTCTCCTCTGTGGGGCAATTCACCCCTCCACTTT.

The V call is TRBV19, the J call TRBJ2-1, with 8 bases matching TRBD2. V was clipped by 4 bases and J by 1 base; unmatched bases: 12. Germline lookup yields CDR1 LNHDA and CDR2 SQIVND (reference sequence). CDR3 length: 18 residues. The CDR3 sequence is CASSTPSGRISSYNEQFF. The CDR3 DNA reads as TGTGCCAGTAGTACCCCTAGCGGGCGGATTTCTTCCTACAATGAGCAGTTCTTC.

The chain recombines TRBV9 with TRBJ2-1; 12 nucleotides align to TRBD2. The germline V gene has CDR1 SGDLS and CDR2 YYNGEE. With V trimmed by 1 base and J by 9 bases, 5 bases remained unmatched. CDR3 length: 15 residues. The CDR3 nucleotides are TGTGCCAGCAGCGTACTAGCGGGGGGGCTTATTGAGCAGTTCTTC. The encoded protein is CASSVLAGGLIEQFF.